This T cell receptor beta chain was sequenced in a study of blood T cells in healthy people across ages. Study results and limitations: Age showed a roughly linear inverse relationship with TCR beta diversity per million T cells.

The use of a sample-barcoded 5' primer and a J-beta primer mix characterized a second PCR of roughly 7 to 11 cycles. A 12-random-nucleotide template-switch adaptor tagged each cDNA molecule. TCRdb analysed the 5' RACE reads with MiXCR anew, one entry per CDR3 protein. Of 1.2 million to 1.5 million distinct CDR3 sequences in the sample, around 55% are singletons; the top ten hold under 8.5%. This clonotype has only one observation. The antigen is unknown. The clonotype originates from a man aged 18 to 35 in good health. The material sequenced was blood.

CDR3 protein: CASSRFPWGVVQETQYF. CDR3 bases: TGCGCCAGCAGCCGCTTTCCGTGGGGGGTCGTACAAGAGACCCAGTACTTC. This chain links TRBV4-1 with TRBJ2-5, with D maybe TRBD2 (6 bases). This CDR3 comprises 17 residues. CDR1 and CDR2 from the germline V gene are MGHRA and YSYEKL. Trimming pared 4 bases from V and 2 bases from J, leaving 20 bases between.